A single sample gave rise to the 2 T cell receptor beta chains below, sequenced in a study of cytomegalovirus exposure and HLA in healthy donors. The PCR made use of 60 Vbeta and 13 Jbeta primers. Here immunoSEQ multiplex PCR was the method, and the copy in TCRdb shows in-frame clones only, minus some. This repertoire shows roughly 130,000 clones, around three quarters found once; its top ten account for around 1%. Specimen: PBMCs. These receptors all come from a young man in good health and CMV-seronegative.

This CDR3 is CASSVVRDSNYGYTF. The CDR3 coding sequence is TGTGCCAGCAGCGTAGTCCGGGACAGTAATTATGGCTACACCTTC. This chain links TRBV9 with TRBJ1-2, with TRBD1 identical over 7 bases. J was trimmed by 5 bases and V by 0 bases; bases with no gene match: 7. This CDR3 has 15 residues. Looked up from germline, CDR1 is SGDLS and CDR2 is YYNGEE.

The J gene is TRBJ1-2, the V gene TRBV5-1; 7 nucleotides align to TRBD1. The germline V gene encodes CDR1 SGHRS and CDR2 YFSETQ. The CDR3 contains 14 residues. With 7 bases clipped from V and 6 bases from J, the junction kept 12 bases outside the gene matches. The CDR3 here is CASAMTGIGDGYTF. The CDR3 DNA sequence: TGCGCCAGCGCCATGACAGGGATTGGGGATGGCTACACCTTC.